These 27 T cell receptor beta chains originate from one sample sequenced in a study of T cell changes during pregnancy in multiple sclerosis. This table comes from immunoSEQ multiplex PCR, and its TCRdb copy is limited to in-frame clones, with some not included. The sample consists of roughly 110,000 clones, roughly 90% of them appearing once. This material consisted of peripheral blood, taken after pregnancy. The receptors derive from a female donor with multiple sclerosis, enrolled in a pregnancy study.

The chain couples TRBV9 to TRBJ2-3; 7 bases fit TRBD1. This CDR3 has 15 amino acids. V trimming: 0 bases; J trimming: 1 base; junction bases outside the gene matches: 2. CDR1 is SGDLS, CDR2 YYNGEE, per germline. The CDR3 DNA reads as TGTGCCAGCAGCGTAGACGACAGGGGCACAGATACGCAGTATTTT. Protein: CASSVDDRGTDTQYF. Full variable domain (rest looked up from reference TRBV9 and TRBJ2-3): DSGVTQTPKHLITATGQRVTLRCSPRSGDLSVYWYQQSLDQGLQFLIQYYNGEERAKGNILERFSAQQFPDLHSELNLSSLELGDSALYFCASSVDDRGTDTQYFGPGTRLTVL.

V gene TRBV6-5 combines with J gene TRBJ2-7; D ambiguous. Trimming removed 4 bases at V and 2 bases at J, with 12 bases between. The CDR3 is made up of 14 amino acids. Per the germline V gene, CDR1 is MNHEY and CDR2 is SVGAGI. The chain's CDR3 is CASSSSGRTYEQYF. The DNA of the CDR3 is TGTGCCAGCAGTTCTTCAGGCCGTACCTACGAGCAGTACTTC.

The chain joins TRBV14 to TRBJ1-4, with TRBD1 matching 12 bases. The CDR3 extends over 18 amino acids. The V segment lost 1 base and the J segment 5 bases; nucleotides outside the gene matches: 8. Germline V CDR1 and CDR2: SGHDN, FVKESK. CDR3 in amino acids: CASSQGDRGPRNNEKLFF. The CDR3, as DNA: TGTGCCAGCAGCCAAGGGGACAGGGGGCCCCGGAACAATGAAAAACTGTTTTTT.

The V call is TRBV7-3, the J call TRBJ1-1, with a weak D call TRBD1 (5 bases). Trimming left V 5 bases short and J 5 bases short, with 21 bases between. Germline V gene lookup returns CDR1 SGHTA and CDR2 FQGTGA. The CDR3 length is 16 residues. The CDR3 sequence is CASSPGRLTRGTEAFF. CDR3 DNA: TGTGCCAGCAGCCCCGGGAGACTAACTCGGGGGACTGAAGCTTTCTTT.

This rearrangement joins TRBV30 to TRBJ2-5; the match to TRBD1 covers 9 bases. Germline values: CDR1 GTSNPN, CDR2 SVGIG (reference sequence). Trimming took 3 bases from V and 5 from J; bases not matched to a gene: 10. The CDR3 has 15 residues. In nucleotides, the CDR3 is TGTGCCTGGAGCTTCCCCGGGACAGGGAGTGAGACCCAGTACTTC. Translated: CAWSFPGTGSETQYF.

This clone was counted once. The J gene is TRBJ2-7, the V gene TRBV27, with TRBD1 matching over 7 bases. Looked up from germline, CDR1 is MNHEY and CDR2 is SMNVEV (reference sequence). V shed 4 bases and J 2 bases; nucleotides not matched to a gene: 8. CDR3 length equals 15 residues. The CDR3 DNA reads TGTGCCAGCAGTTCAAAGACAGGGATCGCCTACGAGCAGTACTTC. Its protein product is CASSSKTGIAYEQYF.

The CDR3 region has the DNA TGTGCCAGCAGCTTAGTGTTGGACAAGCTTACCCACTACGAGCAGTACTTC. Residues: CASSLVLDKLTHYEQYF. V and J are TRBV7-9 and TRBJ2-7, with D maybe TRBD1 (5 bases). Germline assignment: CDR1 SEHNR and CDR2 FQNEAQ (reference sequence). There are 17 residues in the CDR3. The V and J ends lost 1 base and 3 bases respectively, with 19 bases between them.

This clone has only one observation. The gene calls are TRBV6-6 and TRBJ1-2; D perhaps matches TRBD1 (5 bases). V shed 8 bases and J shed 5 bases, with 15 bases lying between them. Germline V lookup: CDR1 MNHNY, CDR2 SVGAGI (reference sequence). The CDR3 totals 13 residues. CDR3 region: CASASDRAYGYTF. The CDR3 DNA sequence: TGTGCCAGCGCTTCTGACAGAGCATATGGCTACACCTTC.

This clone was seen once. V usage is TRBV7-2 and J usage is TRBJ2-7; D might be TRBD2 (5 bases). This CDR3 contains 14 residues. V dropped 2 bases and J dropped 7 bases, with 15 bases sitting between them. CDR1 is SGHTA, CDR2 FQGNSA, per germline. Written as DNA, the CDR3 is TGTGCCAGCAGCTTAAGTCCGGGGAGACGTGAGCAGTACTTC. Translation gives CASSLSPGRREQYF.

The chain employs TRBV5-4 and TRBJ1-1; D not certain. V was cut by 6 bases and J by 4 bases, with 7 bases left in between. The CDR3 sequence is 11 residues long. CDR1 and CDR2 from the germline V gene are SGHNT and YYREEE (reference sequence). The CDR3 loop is CASMGGTEAFF. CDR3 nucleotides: TGTGCCAGCATGGGAGGCACTGAAGCTTTCTTT.

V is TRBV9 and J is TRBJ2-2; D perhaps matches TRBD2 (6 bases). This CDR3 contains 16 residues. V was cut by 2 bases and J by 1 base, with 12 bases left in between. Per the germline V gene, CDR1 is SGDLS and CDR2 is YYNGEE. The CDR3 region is CASSVGGKLNTGELFF. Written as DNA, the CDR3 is TGTGCCAGCAGCGTGGGCGGGAAATTGAACACCGGGGAGCTGTTTTTT.

The CDR3 spells CASSQAQGTNYGYTF. For the CDR3, the DNA is TGTGCCAGCAGCCAAGCCCAGGGGACTAACTATGGCTACACCTTC. The chain recombines TRBV4-2 with TRBJ1-2, with D possibly TRBD1 on 6 matching bases. V shed 1 base and J shed 0 bases, with 9 bases lying between them. Looked up from germline, CDR1 is LGHNA and CDR2 is YNFKEQ. The CDR3 extends over 15 amino acids.

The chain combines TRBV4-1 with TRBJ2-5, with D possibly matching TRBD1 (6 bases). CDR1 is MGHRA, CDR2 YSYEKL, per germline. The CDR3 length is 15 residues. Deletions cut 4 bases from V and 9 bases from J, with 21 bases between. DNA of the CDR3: TGCGCCAGCAGCCTCAGAAGTACAGGGCCAGCGGCCCAGTACTTC. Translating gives CASSLRSTGPAAQYF.

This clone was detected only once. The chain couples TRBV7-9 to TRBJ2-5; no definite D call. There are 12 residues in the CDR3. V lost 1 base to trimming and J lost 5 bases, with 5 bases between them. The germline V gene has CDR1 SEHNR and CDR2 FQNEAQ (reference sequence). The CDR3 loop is CASSLVGETQYF. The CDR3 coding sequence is TGTGCCAGCAGCTTAGTCGGGGAGACCCAGTACTTC.

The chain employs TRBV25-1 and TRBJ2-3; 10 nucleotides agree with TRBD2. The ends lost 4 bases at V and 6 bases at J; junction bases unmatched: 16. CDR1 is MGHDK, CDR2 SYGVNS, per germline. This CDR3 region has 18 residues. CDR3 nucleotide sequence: TGTGCCAGCAGTGGGCCTCTACAGGGACTAGCGTGGGGGGATACGCAGTATTTT. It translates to CASSGPLQGLAWGDTQYF.

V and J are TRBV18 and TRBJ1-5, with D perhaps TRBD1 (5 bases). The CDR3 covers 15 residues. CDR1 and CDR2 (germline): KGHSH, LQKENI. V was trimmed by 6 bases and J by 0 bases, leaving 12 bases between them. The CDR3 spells CASSRQGDSNQPQHF. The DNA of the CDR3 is TGTGCCAGCTCTCGCCAGGGCGATAGCAATCAGCCCCAGCATTTT.

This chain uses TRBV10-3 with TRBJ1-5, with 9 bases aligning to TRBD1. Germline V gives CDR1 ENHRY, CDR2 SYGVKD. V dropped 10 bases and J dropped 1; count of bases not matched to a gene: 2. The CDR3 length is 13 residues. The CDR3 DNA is TGTGCCACGGGGACAGGGAGCAATCAGCCCCAGCATTTT. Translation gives CATGTGSNQPQHF.

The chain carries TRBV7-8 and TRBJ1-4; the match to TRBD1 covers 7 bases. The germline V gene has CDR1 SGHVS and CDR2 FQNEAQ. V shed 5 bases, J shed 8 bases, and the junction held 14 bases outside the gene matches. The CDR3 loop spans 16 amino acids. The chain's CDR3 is CASSEGLGQVYEKLFF. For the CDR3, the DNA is TGTGCCAGCAGCGAAGGGCTAGGACAGGTATACGAAAAACTGTTTTTT.

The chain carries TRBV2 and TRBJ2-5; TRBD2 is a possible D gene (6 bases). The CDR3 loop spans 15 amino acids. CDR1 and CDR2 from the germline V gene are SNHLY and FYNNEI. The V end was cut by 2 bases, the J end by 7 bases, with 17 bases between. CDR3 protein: CASSELMTEAGTQYF. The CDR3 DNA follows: TGTGCCAGCAGTGAACTCATGACAGAAGCGGGGACCCAGTACTTC.

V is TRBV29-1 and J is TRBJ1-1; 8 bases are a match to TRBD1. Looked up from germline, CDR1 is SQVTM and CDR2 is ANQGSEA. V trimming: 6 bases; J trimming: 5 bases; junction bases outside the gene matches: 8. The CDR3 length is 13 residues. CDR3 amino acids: CSVRTGGDTEAFF. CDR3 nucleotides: TGCAGCGTCCGAACAGGGGGAGATACTGAAGCTTTCTTT.

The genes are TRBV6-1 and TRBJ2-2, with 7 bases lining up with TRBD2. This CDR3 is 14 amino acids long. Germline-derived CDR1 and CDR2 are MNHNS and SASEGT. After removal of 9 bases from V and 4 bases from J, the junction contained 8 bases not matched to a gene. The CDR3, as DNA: TGTGCCAGTGGGAGGGAGGGTACCACCGGGGAGCTGTTTTTT. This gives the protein CASGREGTTGELFF.

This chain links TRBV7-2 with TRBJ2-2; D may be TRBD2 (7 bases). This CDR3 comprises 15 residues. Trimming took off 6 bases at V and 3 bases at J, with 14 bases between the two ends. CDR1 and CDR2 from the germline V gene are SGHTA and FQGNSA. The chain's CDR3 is CASSYGGRDTGELFF. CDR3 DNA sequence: TGTGCCAGCAGTTACGGGGGGCGCGACACCGGGGAGCTGTTTTTT.

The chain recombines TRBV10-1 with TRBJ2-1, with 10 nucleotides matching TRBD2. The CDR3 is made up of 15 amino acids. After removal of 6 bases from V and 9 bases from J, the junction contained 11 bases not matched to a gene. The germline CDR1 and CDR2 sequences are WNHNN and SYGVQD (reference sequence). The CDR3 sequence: CASSPPGLAIAEQFF. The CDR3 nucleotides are TGCGCCAGCAGCCCACCGGGACTAGCGATCGCTGAGCAGTTCTTC.

DNA for the CDR3: TGTGCCAGCAGCTTAGTGAGGACTAGCGGGAGCTACGCCTACGAGCAGTACTTC. This codes for CASSLVRTSGSYAYEQYF. This chain connects TRBV11-1 to TRBJ2-7; 13 bases are shared with TRBD2. CDR3 length equals 18 residues. From germline, CDR1 is SGHAT and CDR2 FQDESV (reference sequence). With 1 base clipped from V and 2 bases from J, the junction kept 8 bases outside the gene matches. Complete variable domain (other parts from reference TRBV11-1 and TRBJ2-7): EAEVAQSPRYKITEKSQAVAFWCDPISGHATLYWYRQILGQGPELLVQFQDESVVDDSQLPKDRFSAERLKGVDSTLKIQPAELGDSAMYLCASSLVRTSGSYAYEQYFGPGTRLTVT.

The CDR3, as DNA: TGTGCCAGCAGTTACTCGAAGCTGACATCCACGAAGACCCAGTACTTC. Amino acid sequence: CASSYSKLTSTKTQYF. The chain recombines TRBV6-5 with TRBJ2-5, with D uncertain. V was cut by 0 bases and J by 6 bases, with 17 bases left in between. This CDR3 comprises 16 residues. Germline-derived CDR1 and CDR2 are MNHEY and SVGAGI.

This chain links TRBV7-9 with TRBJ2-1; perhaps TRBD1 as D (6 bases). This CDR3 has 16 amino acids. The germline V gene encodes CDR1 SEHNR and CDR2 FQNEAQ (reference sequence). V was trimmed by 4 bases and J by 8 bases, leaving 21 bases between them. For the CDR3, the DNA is TGTGCCAGCAGCTATAAATCCGGGACACTAAACGATGAGCAGTTCTTC. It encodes CASSYKSGTLNDEQFF. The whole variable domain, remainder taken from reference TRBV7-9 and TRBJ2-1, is DTGVSQNPRHKITKRGQNVTFRCDPISEHNRLYWYRQTLGQGPEFLTYFQNEAQLEKSRLLSDRFSAERPKGSFSTLEIQRTEQGDSAMYLCASSYKSGTLNDEQFFGPGTRLTVL.

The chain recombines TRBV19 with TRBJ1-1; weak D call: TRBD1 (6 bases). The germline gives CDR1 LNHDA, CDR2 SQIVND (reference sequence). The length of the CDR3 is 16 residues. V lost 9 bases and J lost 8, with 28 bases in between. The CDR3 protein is CASVRGFGGLYKEAFF. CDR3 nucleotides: TGTGCCAGCGTCAGGGGCTTCGGCGGCCTCTATAAGGAAGCTTTCTTT.